This TCR beta chain was recorded in a study of blood T cell repertoires in COVID-19. As for the study in general: Samples of COVID-19 (acute and convalescent) were obtained from the United States, Italy and Spain.

Germline-derived CDR1 and CDR2 are KGHSH and LQKENI. The CDR3 loop spans 21 amino acids. With V trimmed by 2 bases and J by 0 bases, 17 bases remained unmatched. Data came from immunoSEQ multiplex PCR; TCRdb stores just in-frame clones and leaves some out. Counted here are over 130,000 clones, 84% occurring once; the ten biggest clones make up 1.5% to 2%. This sequence joins TRBV18 and TRBJ2-3; 10 nucleotides match TRBD2. Material: PBMCs or T cells enriched from blood (not recorded which). This sequence was found in a woman under 30 who had been exposed to COVID-19. CDR3 region: CASSPRTLAGVTSLSTDTQYF. In DNA form, the CDR3 reads TGTGCCAGCTCACCAAGAACCCTAGCGGGAGTTACCTCACTTAGCACAGATACGCAGTATTTT.